Presented here are 7 T cell receptor beta chains from one specimen sequenced in a study of blood T cell repertoires in COVID-19. The repertoire was sequenced with immunoSEQ multiplex PCR; TCRdb's copy has only in-frame clones and lacks some. The sample records around 160,000 clones, 75% to 85% being singletons. What was sequenced was peripheral blood. Every receptor here comes from a human donor with acute or convalescent COVID-19. The donor label of this sample is uncertain.

The chain employs TRBV12-3 or TRBV12-4 and TRBJ2-5, with D hard to call. Trimming took off 5 bases at V and 4 bases at J, with 11 bases between the two ends. CDR3 length equals 13 residues. CDR3 nucleotide sequence: TGTGCCAGCAGTCCTCTGCCGGGAGAGACCCAGTACTTC. It translates to CASSPLPGETQYF.

The chain couples TRBV2 to TRBJ1-2; 9 bases match TRBD1. Trimming took 6 bases from V and 5 from J; bases not matched to a gene: 10. The CDR3 consists of 15 residues. CDR1 is SNHLY, CDR2 FYNNEI, per germline. DNA of the CDR3: TGTGCCAGCAGCCTATCTACGGGACAGGGTTATGGCTACACCTTC. It specifies CASSLSTGQGYGYTF.

The sample holds a few counts of this clone. The chain recombines TRBV7-9 with TRBJ2-7; D might be TRBD2 (6 bases). Looked up from germline, CDR1 is SEHNR and CDR2 is FQNEAQ (reference sequence). The CDR3 runs to 13 residues. The V gene lost 3 bases and the J gene lost 6 bases, with 12 bases spanning the gap. The CDR3 bases are TGTGCCAGCAGCTTTCTCGGGGGAGGCGAGCAGTACTTC. Its translation: CASSFLGGGEQYF.

This chain links TRBV30 with TRBJ1-6; D unresolved. V lost 5 bases and J lost 4, with 27 bases in between. The germline gives CDR1 GTSNPN, CDR2 SVGIG (reference sequence). The CDR3 contains 19 residues. The CDR3 reads CAWQVAPRTAGYYNSPLHF. DNA for the CDR3: TGTGCCTGGCAAGTTGCCCCTAGAACGGCGGGCTATTATAATTCACCCCTCCACTTT.

The rearrangement links TRBV30 to TRBJ1-5; TRBD1 aligns across 7 bases. J gave up 0 bases and V 1 base, and 6 bases lay outside the gene matches. In germline, CDR1 is GTSNPN, CDR2 SVGIG (reference sequence). The CDR3 is 16 residues long. CDR3 sequence (DNA): TGTGCCTGGAGTGCCATTCAGGGGGTTAGCAATCAGCCCCAGCATTTT. It encodes CAWSAIQGVSNQPQHF.

This clone came up once. The V call is TRBV15, the J call TRBJ1-4; possibly TRBD1 for D (5 bases). CDR3 length: 16 residues. V lost 3 bases, J lost 7 bases, and 18 bases lay in between. Germline CDR1 is LNHNV and CDR2 is YYDKDF (reference sequence). The CDR3: CATSSPLGGLGEKLFF. The CDR3 DNA is TGTGCCACCAGCAGTCCCCTGGGGGGATTGGGTGAAAAACTGTTTTTT.

The J gene is TRBJ2-1, the V gene TRBV3-1 (or the pseudogene TRBV3-2); TRBD1 might be the D (5 bases). Trimming took 0 bases from V and 6 from J, leaving 9 bases between them. CDR1 is LGHDT, CDR2 YNNKEL, per germline (reference sequence). This CDR3 has 14 residues. CDR3 DNA: TGTGCCAGCAGCCAAGAGCTGGGGCTCAATGAGCAGTTCTTC. This codes for CASSQELGLNEQFF.